This is a list of T cell receptor beta chains from one sample in a study of blood T cell repertoires in COVID-19. TCRdb's copy holds only in-frame clones and misses some; the assay was immunoSEQ multiplex PCR. The data hold hundreds of thousands of clones, with 80% to 90% observed a single time. The sequenced material came from PBMCs or T cells enriched from blood (not recorded which). The receptor set was obtained from a woman between 50 and 59 years old who had been exposed to COVID-19. CDR3s include the opening cysteine and the closing phenylalanine or tryptophan. Fields, in order: clone size, J gene, V gene, D gene, CDR3 DNA, CDR3 protein. D genes are given only for firm matches. Some rows have no size entry. The others give once, few or many, or a class for an expanded clone.

NA TRBJ1-1 TRBV27 NA TGTGCCAGCAGTACAGGGTACACTGAAGCTTTCTTT CASSTGYTEAFF
NA TRBJ1-1 TRBV10-3 NA TGTGCCATCAGTCAGGACCTAGGACAGTACGAAGCTTTCTTT CAISQDLGQYEAFF
NA TRBJ1-2 TRBV6-2/TRBV6-3 NA TGTGCCAGCAGTTACTCGACCGGGGAGATTAAATTTGACTACACCTTC CASSYSTGEIKFDYTF
few TRBJ1-2 TRBV3-1/TRBV3-2 TRBD1 TGTGCCAGCAGCCAAGACGCGACAGGGCACTATGGCTACACCTTC CASSQDATGHYGYTF
NA TRBJ1-2 TRBV19 TRBD1 TGTGCCAGTAGCCACGACAGGGGGCGCGTCTATGGCTACACCTTC CASSHDRGRVYGYTF
NA TRBJ1-1 TRBV7-9 TRBD1 TGTGCCAGCAGCACCACTGTTGGACAGGGGGCACGAGGGGCGAACACTGAAGCTTTCTTT CASSTTVGQGARGANTEAFF
NA TRBJ2-5 TRBV7-8 NA TGTGCCAGCAGTATCAGGGCCTTGCAAGAGACCCAGTACTTC CASSIRALQETQYF
NA TRBJ2-2 TRBV11-2 NA TGTGCCAGCAGCTTAGACAGGCAGGGCAACACCGGGGAGCTGTTTTTT CASSLDRQGNTGELFF
NA TRBJ2-7 TRBV10-1 TRBD1 TGCGCCAGCAGTGAGGGACAGGGTTCCTCCTACGAGCAGTACTTC CASSEGQGSSYEQYF
NA TRBJ1-4 TRBV18 TRBD1 TGTGCCAGCTCACCAGTGGCAGGGGGCGCGAAACTGTTTTTT CASSPVAGGAKLFF
NA TRBJ1-3 TRBV24-1 NA TGTGCCACCAGTGCCAGGACTGGAAACACCATATATTTT CATSARTGNTIYF
NA TRBJ2-2 TRBV19 NA TGTGCCTCCTCCCAGGGGCGAGGCACCGGGGAGCTGTTTTTT CASSQGRGTGELFF